These T cell receptor beta chains were read from a single sample in a study of blood T cell repertoires in COVID-19. This table comes from immunoSEQ multiplex PCR, and its TCRdb copy is limited to in-frame clones, with some not included. Of a few hundred thousand clones in the sample, 81% are singletons; the top ten hold more than 0.85%. Specimen: peripheral blood. All receptors derive from a human donor with acute or convalescent COVID-19. The donor label of this sample is uncertain. Each CDR3 is given without its conserved first and last residue. The order of the fields is V gene, CDR3 length, J gene, CDR3 protein.

TRBV12-2,13,TRBJ2-7,ASRLEAGEPYEQY
TRBV7-2,15,TRBJ2-4,ASSLGYRGFSKNIQY
TRBV6-1,12,TRBJ1-5,ASSEGQFNQPQH
TRBV5-1,12,TRBJ1-2,ASSLAQANYGYT
TRBV27,13,TRBJ2-1,ASSSRGTAPNEQF
TRBV4-2,14,TRBJ1-3,ASSQEGPGSGNTIY
TRBV6-6,12,TRBJ1-3,ASSPGVTGNTIY
TRBV30,11,TRBJ1-2,ASWDRYNYGYT
TRBV30,13,TRBJ1-5,AWSDLGLRNQPQH
TRBV2,13,TRBJ1-1,ASRSQGAMGTEAF
TRBV3-1/TRBV3-2,13,TRBJ2-6,ASSPQGSGANVLT
TRBV5-1,15,TRBJ1-6,ASSPGTTPSYNSPLH
TRBV15,13,TRBJ2-1,ATSREGSEDNEQF
TRBV5-1,13,TRBJ2-7,ASSLRDSHSYEQY
TRBV3-1/TRBV3-2,12,TRBJ1-1,ASRHQGIGTEAF
TRBV3-1/TRBV3-2,13,TRBJ1-6,ASSQAAGTVSPLH
TRBV3-1/TRBV3-2,11,TRBJ1-1,ASSIIGVTEAF
TRBV18,12,TRBJ2-3,ASSPLRGGDTQY
TRBV19,13,TRBJ1-2,ASSKQVLSNYGYT
TRBV18,12,TRBJ1-1,ASSRGQKNTEAF
TRBV13,13,TRBJ1-6,ASSVRQGSDSPLH
TRBV19,13,TRBJ1-1,ASSIDRGANTEAF
TRBV6-6,12,TRBJ1-3,ASTLEDSGNTIY
TRBV19,13,TRBJ2-7,ASSYPGQAIYEQY
TRBV7-9,11,TRBJ1-1,ASSPRGDTEAF
TRBV4-1,13,TRBJ1-1,ASSLRTGQNTEAF
TRBV27,11,TRBJ2-7,ASSLGDSYEQY
TRBV30,10,TRBJ2-3,AWSGGGDTQY
TRBV3-1/TRBV3-2,13,TRBJ1-6,ASSQVGQGNSPLH
TRBV7-9,15,TRBJ2-1,ASSLATRGSSYNEQF
TRBV5-7,17,TRBJ2-1,ASSCVYLAGSGNYNEQF
TRBV13,13,TRBJ2-1,ASSFDRSSYNEQF
TRBV5-1,17,TRBJ2-6,ASSLEFFPTSSGANVLT
TRBV4-2,15,TRBJ2-2,ASSQGENLMDTGELF
TRBV28,11,TRBJ2-3,ASSWASTDTQY
TRBV6-6,12,TRBJ2-3,ASSSRLVEDTQY
TRBV14,11,TRBJ1-1,ASSLTRDSMAF
TRBV6-2/TRBV6-3,13,TRBJ2-5,ASSPPRQGSRTQY
TRBV15,14,TRBJ1-4,ATSRDGRGGNEKLF
TRBV27,14,TRBJ1-1,ASSPKNSPMNTEAF
TRBV3-1/TRBV3-2,17,TRBJ2-3,ASSQDRGEVGSLTDTQY
TRBV28,10,TRBJ1-2,ASSQDRVGYT
TRBV19,11,TRBJ1-2,ASWTGRIDGYT
TRBV4-1,13,TRBJ2-1,ASSQPSSSYNEQF
TRBV7-9,12,TRBJ1-1,ASSSQGGHTEAF
TRBV27,13,TRBJ1-1,ASKLQGWGNTEAF
TRBV4-1,15,TRBJ1-2,ASSQAGTGAYVYGYT
TRBV15,17,TRBJ2-6,ATSPRDRGGSYGANVLT
TRBV5-1,13,TRBJ2-3,ASSLVAGSTDTQY
TRBV7-9,12,TRBJ1-1,ASSLQGARTEAF
TRBV5-1,16,TRBJ2-3,ASSLVVAGQGAADTQY